The 21 T cell receptor beta chains presented below share a single source sample, sequenced in a study of post-analysis software for immune sequencing data. Study-wide points: Controls showed lower frequencies than patients for 4 or 5 TRBV segments, and TRBV5-6, TRBV5-1 and TRBV20-1 were among these.

cDNA libraries for TCR beta contained unique molecular identifiers. TCRdb fed the PCR reads into MiXCR, producing one record per CDR3 protein. The repertoire consists of about 540,000 distinct CDR3 sequences, with around a third occurring once and the leading ten covering around 6%. No cognate antigen is known for these TCRs. The specimen sequenced was blood. These receptors all stem from a girl aged 2-17 years with multiple sclerosis.

Only a few counts were recorded for this clonotype. This chain joins TRBV15 and TRBJ2-1, with no clear D. The DNA end favors TRBJ2-7, so the J call may be wrong. This CDR3 has 11 amino acids. Germline CDR1 LNHNV, CDR2 YYDKDF (reference sequence). The CDR3 sequence: CATRSYNEQYF. The CDR3, as DNA: TGTGCCACCAGGTCCTACAATGAGCAGTACTTC.

This clonotype has more than one count but fewer than ten. The chain combines TRBV7-8 with TRBJ2-5; weak D call: TRBD1 (5 bases). Looked up from germline, CDR1 is SGHVS and CDR2 is FQNEAQ. The CDR3 is made up of 12 amino acids. V lost 10 bases to trimming and J lost 2 bases, with 11 bases between them. The CDR3 loop is CAIGERQETQYF. DNA for the CDR3: TGTGCCATAGGGGAAAGACAAGAGACCCAGTACTTC. Filled out from reference TRBV7-8 and TRBJ2-5, the complete variable domain reads GAGVSQSPRYKVAKRGQDVALRCDPISGHVSLFWYQQALGQGPEFLTYFQNEAQLDKSGLPSDRFFAERPEGSVSTLKIQRTQQEDSAVYLCAIGERQETQYFGPGTRLLVL.

V and J are TRBV6-5 and TRBJ2-5; no definite D call. CDR3 size: 13 residues. The germline V gene has CDR1 MNHEY and CDR2 SVGAGI. V gave up 7 bases and J gave up 1 base, with 10 bases separating them. The CDR3 spells CASMPRVQETQYF. CDR3 DNA sequence: TGTGCCAGCATGCCTAGGGTCCAAGAGACCCAGTACTTC.

The rearrangement joins TRBV5-1 to TRBJ1-1; weak D call: TRBD1 (6 bases). Trimming took 6 bases from V and 0 from J, leaving 9 bases between them. The CDR3 has 13 amino acids. Germline V gene lookup returns CDR1 SGHRS and CDR2 YFSETQ. The DNA for the CDR3 is TGCGCCAGCATCGGACAGATGAACACTGAAGCTTTCTTT. Protein sequence: CASIGQMNTEAFF. Based on the CDR3 plus reference TRBV5-1 and TRBJ1-1, the full variable domain is KAGVTQTPRYLIKTRGQQVTLSCSPISGHRSVSWYQQTPGQGLQFLFEYFSETQRNKGNFPGRFSGRQFSNSRSEMNVSTLELGDSALYLCASIGQMNTEAFFGQGTRLTVV.

The chain couples TRBV15 to TRBJ2-1, with D possibly TRBD2 on 5 matching bases. CDR3 length equals 13 residues. V was shortened by 5 bases and J by 10 bases, with 15 bases between the two germline ends. Germline V gene sequence: CDR1 LNHNV, CDR2 YYDKDF (reference sequence). Written as DNA, the CDR3 is TGTGCCACCAGCCTAGCAGACCGGAAGGAGCAGTTCTTC. As protein: CATSLADRKEQFF.

The chain carries TRBV7-9 and TRBJ2-5, with D hard to call. V was clipped by 5 bases and J by 5 bases, with 15 bases between them. This CDR3 comprises 14 residues. Germline CDR1 and CDR2: SEHNR and FQNEAQ (reference sequence). The CDR3: CASSPTLSVETQYF. CDR3 bases: TGTGCCAGCAGCCCCACTCTAAGTGTCGAGACCCAGTACTTC.

This chain joins TRBV20-1 and TRBJ1-1; D remains unclear. The CDR3 runs 13 residues. CDR1 is DFQATT and CDR2 is SNEGSKA in the germline V gene (reference sequence). Trimming pared 0 bases from V and 13 bases from J, leaving 18 bases between. The CDR3 loop reads CSARDSVATVDFF. CDR3 in DNA: TGCAGTGCTAGAGATTCGGTGGCGACGGTTGATTTCTTT.

The chain carries TRBV15 and TRBJ2-3; 10 bases map to TRBD2. The junction had 17 bases not matched to a gene; V was cut back by 3 bases and J by 14 bases. Germline V gene data show CDR1 as LNHNV and CDR2 as YYDKDF (reference sequence). The CDR3 loop spans 16 amino acids. CDR3 nucleotide sequence: TGTGCCACCAGCAGGCCGCTAGCGGGGGCCCCCGGCAGTATGTATTTT. Encoded protein: CATSRPLAGAPGSMYF.

This rearrangement joins TRBV28 to TRBJ2-1; D is unclear. Looked up from germline, CDR1 is MDHEN and CDR2 is SYDVKM. The V end was cut by 3 bases, the J end by 0 bases, with 9 bases between. The CDR3 loop spans 15 amino acids. The CDR3 DNA reads TGTGCCAGCAGTTTTTTTGGGTACTCCTACAATGAGCAGTTCTTC. As protein: CASSFFGYSYNEQFF.

DNA of the CDR3: TGCAGTGCTCCACGTCCCGGGACCACCCAAGAGACCCAGTACTTC. It encodes CSAPRPGTTQETQYF. V usage is TRBV20-1 and J usage is TRBJ2-5; D is tentatively TRBD1 or TRBD2 (5 bases each). The V end was cut by 5 bases, the J end by 1 base, with 17 bases between. Germline CDR1 DFQATT, CDR2 SNEGSKA (reference sequence). The CDR3 is made up of 15 amino acids.

This clonotype was seen more than once but under ten times. The chain combines TRBV6-1 with TRBJ2-6; possible D gene TRBD2, 7 bases. V gave up 6 bases and J gave up 4 bases, with 19 bases separating them. Germline CDR1 reads MNHNS; CDR2 reads SASEGT. The CDR3 is 17 residues long. CDR3 loop: CASSPDPAGAGANVLTF. CDR3 nucleotides: TGTGCCAGCAGCCCTGACCCCGCGGGGGCCGGGGCCAACGTCCTGACTTTC.

This clonotype was seen at least ten times. The V and J genes are TRBV4-1 and TRBJ2-1, with D unresolved. V was pared by 0 bases and J by 3 bases, with 3 bases between. Germline lookup yields CDR1 MGHRA and CDR2 YSYEKL. The CDR3 consists of 13 residues. The CDR3 DNA follows: TGCGCCAGCAGCCAAGATTACTACAATGAGCAGTTCTTC. Encoded protein: CASSQDYYNEQFF.

In this sample, this clonotype turned up a few times. The chain recombines TRBV3-1 with TRBJ2-7; 7 bases align to TRBD1. This CDR3 region has 14 residues. J was trimmed by 3 bases and V by 3 bases; bases with no gene match: 5. In germline, CDR1 is LGHDT, CDR2 YNNKEL (reference sequence). CDR3 amino acids: CASSQIAGGYEQYF. The CDR3 DNA is TGTGCCAGCAGCCAGATTGCAGGGGGCTACGAGCAGTACTTC.

This chain joins TRBV20-1 and TRBJ2-3; unclear D gene. V was cut by 7 bases and J by 2 bases, with 4 bases left in between. This CDR3 has 10 residues. From germline, CDR1 is DFQATT and CDR2 SNEGSKA (reference sequence). In nucleotides, the CDR3 is TGCAGTGTCCTCACAGATACGCAGTATTTT. Amino acids: CSVLTDTQYF.

The rearrangement joins TRBV15 to TRBJ1-5, with D unclear. Trimming removed 0 bases at V and 1 base at J, with 7 bases between. There are 15 residues in the CDR3. CDR1 LNHNV and CDR2 YYDKDF come from the germline V gene (reference sequence). In nucleotides, the CDR3 is TGTGCCACCAGCAGAGATAAAGGCAGCAATCAGCCCCAGCATTTT. Its translation is CATSRDKGSNQPQHF. The full variable domain, completed using reference TRBV15 and TRBJ1-5, is DAMVIQNPRYQVTQFGKPVTLSCSQTLNHNVMYWYQQKSSQAPKLLFHYYDKDFNNEADTPDNFQSRRPNTSFCFLDIRSPGLGDTAMYLCATSRDKGSNQPQHFGDGTRLSIL.

The V call is TRBV27, the J call TRBJ2-2; D gene ambiguous. CDR1 and CDR2 from the germline V gene are MNHEY and SMNVEV (reference sequence). The CDR3 totals 17 residues. V was pared by 6 bases and J by 0 bases, with 17 bases between. CDR3 DNA: TGTGCCAGCAGCCGCGGCGCTGGGTTCACGAACACCGGGGAGCTGTTTTTT. It specifies CASSRGAGFTNTGELFF.

The chain combines TRBV15 with TRBJ2-3, with D perhaps matching TRBD1 or TRBD2 (5 bases each). Trimming pared 5 bases from V and 0 bases from J, leaving 12 bases between. Germline values: CDR1 LNHNV, CDR2 YYDKDF (reference sequence). The CDR3 spans 15 residues. CDR3 amino acids: CATSWGPSSTDTQYF. CDR3 bases: TGTGCCACCAGCTGGGGACCATCTAGCACAGATACGCAGTATTTT.

This chain joins TRBV29-1 and TRBJ2-7, with TRBD1 matching over 9 bases. CDR3 length: 14 residues. Losses at the gene ends were 7 bases for V and 9 bases for J; bases not matched to a gene: 16. The germline V gene has CDR1 SQVTM and CDR2 ANQGSEA. The CDR3 DNA follows: TGCAGCGCCGAGGGGGGACAGGGATGCACTAGGCAGTACTTC. The encoded protein is CSAEGGQGCTRQYF.

This clonotype was observed a few times. In nucleotides, the CDR3 is TGCAGCGTTGGGGTGATTAACAATGAGCAGTTCTTC. Residues: CSVGVINNEQFF. The chain joins TRBV29-1 to TRBJ2-1; unclear D gene. Trimming shortened V by 4 bases and J by 5 bases, and 9 bases separated the two germline ends. The CDR3 runs to 12 residues. Germline V lookup: CDR1 SQVTM, CDR2 ANQGSEA.

This clonotype showed up just a few times. This chain connects TRBV20-1 to TRBJ2-1; TRBD1 matches 7 bases. The junction had 6 bases not matched to a gene; V was cut back by 0 bases and J by 4 bases. The CDR3 runs to 15 residues. Germline CDR1 and CDR2: DFQATT and SNEGSKA (reference sequence). CDR3 nucleotides: TGCAGTGCTAGAGATTCCGGGACAGAATACAATGAGCAGTTCTTC. It translates to CSARDSGTEYNEQFF.

The rearrangement joins TRBV2 to TRBJ2-1, with TRBD1 identical over 10 bases. CDR1 is SNHLY, CDR2 FYNNEI, per germline. The V and J ends lost 5 bases and 1 base, in that order; junction bases with no gene match: 2. The CDR3 totals 15 residues. The DNA for the CDR3 is TGTGCCAGCAGTATGGACAGGGGGTCCTACAATGAGCAGTTCTTC. Its translation is CASSMDRGSYNEQFF.